The 5 T cell receptor beta chains below come from one sample, sequenced in a study of low-dose radiotherapy and immunotherapy resistance in tumors (dated by TCRdb to the early 2020s). Sequencing was performed on an Illumina HiSeq 2500. TCRs were amplified with Phusion for roughly 20 PCR cycles using a constant-region primer together with the adapter attached to the V primers. The public reads were reanalyzed by TCRdb: fastp trimming at Q25, MiXCR alignment, in-frame beta chains only. Identical CDR3 proteins give one entry, which carries the most common genes and DNA. The sample table records 40,000 to 65,000 distinct CDR3 sequences; approximately 31% of these occur just once. Approximately 8% of the sample rests with the top ten. The time point label of this sample denotes: after trial treatment. In light of the paper, this sample's treatment or condition label describes: LDRT plus nivolumab, ipilimumab, low-dose cyclophosphamide and aspirin (RACIN trial).

Sequenced material: PBMCs, taken after low-dose radiotherapy plus immunotherapy. These receptors were obtained from a male donor with rectosigmoid adenocarcinoma.

This clonotype has at least ten counts. The CDR3, as DNA: TGTGCCAGCAGCTCCCTACGCCGGGGGATGAACACTGAAGCTTTCTTT. Translating gives CASSSLRRGMNTEAFF. The genes are TRBV11-2 and TRBJ1-1; D is possibly TRBD1 (5 bases). Germline V lookup: CDR1 SGHAT, CDR2 FQNNGV. V lost 4 bases and J 0 bases, leaving 15 bases between the germline ends. The CDR3 covers 16 residues.

This chain connects TRBV5-5 to TRBJ1-5; 8 bases are shared with TRBD1. This CDR3 has 15 amino acids. Trimming at V came to 6 bases and at J to 7 bases, leaving 12 bases not matched to a gene. CDR1 SGHKS and CDR2 YYEKEE come from the germline V gene (reference sequence). This chain's CDR3 is CASTDTGTGSQPQHF. The CDR3 nucleotides read TGTGCCAGCACCGATACCGGGACAGGTAGCCAGCCCCAGCATTTT.

By share, this clonotype ranks as medium-sized. The V and J genes are TRBV28 and TRBJ1-1; TRBD1 might be the D (6 bases). V was pared by 8 bases and J by 5 bases, with 15 bases between. The CDR3 is made up of 13 amino acids. The germline V gene encodes CDR1 MDHEN and CDR2 SYDVKM. CDR3 in DNA: TGTGCCAGCCAGGACAGTGATTGGACTGAAGCTTTCTTT. Translation gives CASQDSDWTEAFF.

This clonotype was recorded many times. The genes are TRBV7-8 and TRBJ2-5; D is possibly TRBD1 or TRBD2 (5 bases each). The CDR3 loop spans 16 amino acids. With 1 base removed from V and 5 bases from J, the gap between germline ends came to 17 bases. The germline V gene has CDR1 SGHVS and CDR2 FQNEAQ. The CDR3: CASSLDGAGSGETQYF. The CDR3 DNA reads TGTGCCAGCAGCTTAGACGGAGCAGGGAGTGGGGAGACCCAGTACTTC.

J is TRBJ2-1 and V is TRBV29-1, with TRBD2 as a possible D gene (5 bases). The ends were cut back, 6 bases at V and 0 bases at J, with 15 bases in the middle. The length of the CDR3 is 15 residues. CDR1 and CDR2 from the germline V gene are SQVTM and ANQGSEA. In DNA form, the CDR3 reads TGCAGCGTCGGTCTAGCTCTGAGCTCCTACAATGAGCAGTTCTTC. Its protein product is CSVGLALSSYNEQFF.